This TCR beta chain was obtained from a study of beta chain features in type 1 diabetes. The study's findings and limits: Patients with Type 1 diabetes showed moderately but significantly shorter TCRB CDR3s in all four CD4+ subsets. PCR, the amplification step, might favor shorter templates, equally in patients and controls.

Every bit of the isolated RNA underwent reverse transcription, so sequencing read expressed TCRB transcripts. Only in-frame clones appear in the TCRdb table, and some are missing; sequencing was by immunoSEQ multiplex PCR. The data show 500,000 to 850,000 clones, over 12% seen once. This clone has a handful of counts. Its specificity is not known. The TCR comes from a young man with type 1 diabetes. Sequenced material: naive CD4+ T cells from blood.

CDR3 DNA sequence: TGTGCCGGCTTCCCAGGGGTCGAAAGAGATACGCAGTATTTT. Its protein is CAGFPGVERDTQYF. V gene TRBV25-1 combines with J gene TRBJ2-3; tentatively, D is TRBD1 (6 bases). Germline CDR1 reads MGHDK; CDR2 reads SYGVNS. V was pared by 11 bases and J by 5 bases, with 20 bases between. The CDR3 totals 14 residues.